The clone carrying this TCR beta chain occurred once. The entry originates in a study of blood T cell repertoires in COVID-19. The table came from immunoSEQ multiplex PCR; TCRdb's copy has only in-frame clones and leaves some out. Of 130,000 to 150,000 clones listed, roughly 80% were seen once; the top ten hold around 6.2%. Germline CDR1 reads SGHNT; CDR2 reads YENEEA. CDR3 size: 15 residues. Between the trimmed V and J ends, which lost 5 bases and 0 bases, there was a span of 13 bases. The specimen sequenced was PBMCs or T cells enriched from blood (not recorded which). The TCR was taken from a woman between 40 and 55 years old who had recovered from COVID-19. The chain has TRBV11-3 and TRBJ1-1; D gene ambiguous. The DNA of the CDR3 is TGTGCCAGCAGCCCTGCCGGGAGCGTGAACACTGAAGCTTTCTTT. It yields the protein CASSPAGSVNTEAFF.